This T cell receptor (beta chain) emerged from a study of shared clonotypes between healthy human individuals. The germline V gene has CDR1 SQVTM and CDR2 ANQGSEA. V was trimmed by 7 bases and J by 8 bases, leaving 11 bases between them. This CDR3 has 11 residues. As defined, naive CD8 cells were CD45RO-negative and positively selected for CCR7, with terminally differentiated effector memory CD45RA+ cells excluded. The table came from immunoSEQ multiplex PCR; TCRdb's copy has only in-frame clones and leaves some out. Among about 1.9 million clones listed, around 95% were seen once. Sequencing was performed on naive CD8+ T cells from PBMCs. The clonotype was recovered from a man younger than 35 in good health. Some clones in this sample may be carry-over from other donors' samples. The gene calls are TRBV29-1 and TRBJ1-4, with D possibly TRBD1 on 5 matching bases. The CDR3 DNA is TGCAGCGGCAGGGTTGGGGAAAAACTGTTTTTT. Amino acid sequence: CSGRVGEKLFF. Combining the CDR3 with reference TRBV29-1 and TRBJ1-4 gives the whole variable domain SAVISQKPSRDICQRGTSLTIQCQVDSQVTMMFWYRQQPGQSLTLIATANQGSEATYESGFVIDKFPISRPNLTFSTLTVSNMSPEDSSIYLCSGRVGEKLFFGSGTQLSVL.